The 30 T cell receptor beta chains below all came from one sample that was sequenced in a study of blood T cell repertoires in COVID-19. Using immunoSEQ multiplex PCR, the repertoire was profiled, and TCRdb retains in-frame clones only, with some absent. This table has fewer than 200,000 clones, about 83% appearing once. The sequenced material came from peripheral blood. These receptors came from a human donor in a cohort sampled during active COVID-19.

This chain connects TRBV10-3 to TRBJ1-6; a possible D gene is TRBD1 (6 bases). Germline V lookup: CDR1 ENHRY, CDR2 SYGVKD. This CDR3 region has 13 residues. The V gene lost 4 bases and the J gene lost 9 bases, with 10 bases spanning the gap. CDR3 DNA: TGTGCCATCAGTGGGGGGCCGGGTTCACCCCTCCACTTT. Protein product: CAISGGPGSPLHF.

The gene calls are TRBV6-5 and TRBJ2-7; 8 nucleotides match TRBD1. CDR1 and CDR2 (germline): MNHEY, SVGAGI. V dropped 4 bases and J dropped 6; count of bases not matched to a gene: 8. The length of the CDR3 is 14 residues. The CDR3 sequence is CASSSTGAVVEQYF. The CDR3 DNA reads as TGTGCCAGCAGTTCGACAGGGGCGGTGGTCGAGCAGTACTTC.

This clone was observed a few times. The chain combines TRBV7-9 with TRBJ2-2; D may be TRBD2 (5 bases). The germline V gene encodes CDR1 SEHNR and CDR2 FQNEAQ (reference sequence). V gave up 1 base and J gave up 4 bases, with 13 bases separating them. The CDR3 length is 16 residues. CDR3 sequence (DNA): TGTGCCAGCAGCTTAGGTCTGGGGAGTGGCACCGGGGAGCTGTTTTTT. Residues: CASSLGLGSGTGELFF.

There are a few counts of this clone. The chain uses TRBV4-2 and TRBJ1-3, with D possibly TRBD1 on 6 matching bases. This CDR3 has 17 amino acids. Germline lookup yields CDR1 LGHNA and CDR2 YNFKEQ. Trimming took off 4 bases at V and 0 bases at J, with 16 bases between the two ends. In DNA, the CDR3 is TGTGCCAGCAGCCCATCCGGGACATCCTACTCTGGAAACACCATATATTTT. Translating it yields CASSPSGTSYSGNTIYF.

The CDR3 coding sequence is TGTGCCAGTAGTAAGCAACAGGGGGCCTCCTACGAGCAGTACTTC. Encoded protein: CASSKQQGASYEQYF. The chain couples TRBV19 to TRBJ2-7; 9 bases align to TRBD1. This CDR3 has 15 residues. V gave up 4 bases and J gave up 0 bases; unmatched junction bases: 4. The V gene's germline CDR1 is LNHDA and CDR2 SQIVND (reference sequence).

This chain connects TRBV28 to TRBJ1-2, with D unclear. The V and J ends lost 6 bases and 2 bases respectively, with 7 bases between them. The CDR3 covers 12 residues. The germline V gene encodes CDR1 MDHEN and CDR2 SYDVKM. The CDR3 coding sequence is TGTGCCAGCAGGATCCTAAACTATGGCTACACCTTC. Residues: CASRILNYGYTF.

The rearrangement joins TRBV28 to TRBJ2-7, with 7 bases fitting TRBD2. V trimming: 10 bases; J trimming: 6 bases; junction bases outside the gene matches: 12. The CDR3 is made up of 13 amino acids. Germline values: CDR1 MDHEN, CDR2 SYDVKM. The chain's CDR3 is CATWGGALLEQYF. Written as DNA, the CDR3 is TGTGCCACTTGGGGGGGAGCACTTCTCGAGCAGTACTTC.

This rearrangement joins TRBV19 to TRBJ2-5, with D unclear. Per the germline V gene, CDR1 is LNHDA and CDR2 is SQIVND (reference sequence). The germline V and J ends were trimmed by 5 bases and 1 base, with 11 bases remaining between them. CDR3 length equals 14 residues. The CDR3 bases are TGTGCCAGTAGTGGAGCAGCACTCCAAGAGACCCAGTACTTC. Its translation is CASSGAALQETQYF. The variable domain in full, completed from reference TRBV19 and TRBJ2-5, reads DGGITQSPKYLFRKEGQNVTLSCEQNLNHDAMYWYRQDPGQGLRLIYYSQIVNDFQKGDIAEGYSVSREKKESFPLTVTSAQKNPTAFYLCASSGAALQETQYFGPGTRLLVL.

The chain has TRBV11-1 and TRBJ1-6, with 8 bases that match TRBD1. Germline loops: CDR1 SGHAT, CDR2 FQDESV (reference sequence). This CDR3 spans 15 amino acids. Unmatched junction bases numbered 7, after V lost 5 bases and J lost 7 bases. CDR3 coding DNA: TGTGCCAGCAGCCCCCGGACAGGGTGGAATTCACCCCTCCACTTT. Translated: CASSPRTGWNSPLHF.

The rearrangement links TRBV7-9 to TRBJ2-2; D possibly corresponds to TRBD2 (7 bases). With 3 bases removed from V and 3 bases from J, the gap between germline ends came to 14 bases. The CDR3 is made up of 16 amino acids. The V gene's germline CDR1 is SEHNR and CDR2 FQNEAQ (reference sequence). The CDR3: CASSFGGGGDTGELFF. In nucleotides, the CDR3 is TGTGCCAGCAGCTTTGGAGGAGGGGGGGACACCGGGGAGCTGTTTTTT.

In its sample, this clone was seen a few times. The CDR3 DNA reads TGCAGCCCCGATCGCGGGCAGGGGGCCAACGTCCTGACTTTC. Its translation is CSPDRGQGANVLTF. The chain uses TRBV29-1 and TRBJ2-6, with D possibly matching TRBD2 (5 bases). Trimming stripped 8 bases from V and 4 bases from J, with 15 bases between. Germline-derived CDR1 and CDR2 are SQVTM and ANQGSEA. The CDR3 is 14 residues long.

The chain employs TRBV9 and TRBJ2-5; 10 positions match TRBD2. The CDR3 runs to 15 residues. V trimming: 0 bases; J trimming: 4 bases; junction bases outside the gene matches: 3. Germline V gene data show CDR1 as SGDLS and CDR2 as YYNGEE. In DNA form, the CDR3 reads TGTGCCAGCAGCGTAGGGATAGCGGGGGGAGAGACCCAGTACTTC. Amino acid sequence: CASSVGIAGGETQYF.

This clone was seen only a few times. V gene TRBV9 combines with J gene TRBJ1-4; 7 bases line up with TRBD1. The CDR3 spans 17 residues. CDR1 and CDR2 (germline): SGDLS, YYNGEE. J was trimmed by 5 bases and V by 3 bases; bases with no gene match: 13. The CDR3 loop is CASSAGGLDRRNEKLFF. DNA of the CDR3: TGTGCCAGCAGCGCAGGAGGTTTGGACAGGAGGAATGAAAAACTGTTTTTT.

The rearrangement links TRBV7-9 to TRBJ2-7; 11 nucleotides line up with TRBD1. Germline trimming cut 5 bases from V and 0 bases from J; bases unmatched to any gene: 3. The germline V gene has CDR1 SEHNR and CDR2 FQNEAQ (reference sequence). This CDR3 has 15 residues. The CDR3 loop is CASSLGTGGSYEQYF. The CDR3, as DNA: TGTGCCAGCAGCCTGGGGACAGGGGGCTCCTACGAGCAGTACTTC.

There are a few counts of this clone. This rearrangement joins TRBV7-9 to TRBJ1-2; D gene ambiguous. The CDR3 consists of 12 residues. CDR1 and CDR2 (germline): SEHNR, FQNEAQ (reference sequence). V was trimmed by 0 bases and J by 6 bases, leaving 5 bases between them. The CDR3 nucleotides read TGTGCCAGCAGCTTAGCACGGGATGGCTACACCTTC. It yields the protein CASSLARDGYTF.

This clone was seen just once. The gene calls are TRBV13 and TRBJ2-5; TRBD2 matches 12 bases. The CDR3 is 18 amino acids. CDR1 is PRHDT, CDR2 FYEKMQ, per germline (reference sequence). J gave up 5 bases and V 5 bases, and 15 bases lay outside the gene matches. Written as DNA, the CDR3 is TGTGCCAGCAGCCCCGACTCTCTAGCGGGAGGGCCTGGGGAGACCCAGTACTTC. This translates into CASSPDSLAGGPGETQYF.

The rearrangement uses TRBV7-9 and TRBJ1-2; a possible D gene is TRBD1 (5 bases). The CDR3 is 13 amino acids. Germline CDR1 is SEHNR and CDR2 is FQNEAQ (reference sequence). Trimming pared 5 bases from V and 4 bases from J, leaving 11 bases between. CDR3: CASSPPGGYGYTF. The CDR3 DNA follows: TGTGCCAGCAGCCCTCCGGGGGGCTATGGCTACACCTTC.

J is TRBJ2-5 and V is TRBV9; the D is unclear. This CDR3 region has 13 residues. V was clipped by 0 bases and J by 5 bases, with 8 bases between them. Germline CDR1 is SGDLS and CDR2 is YYNGEE. The CDR3 loop reads CASSVVPPETQYF. The DNA of the CDR3 is TGTGCCAGCAGCGTAGTCCCCCCGGAGACCCAGTACTTC.

This chain links TRBV19 with TRBJ2-2; TRBD1 is a possible D gene (5 bases). V lost 0 bases and J 4 bases, leaving 9 bases between the germline ends. This CDR3 is built from 15 residues. The germline CDR1 and CDR2 sequences are LNHDA and SQIVND (reference sequence). CDR3 sequence: CASSIDRALTGELFF. In DNA, the CDR3 is TGTGCCAGTAGTATAGACAGGGCCCTCACCGGGGAGCTGTTTTTT.

This chain connects TRBV7-2 to TRBJ2-7; no firm D call. Germline CDR1 is SGHTA and CDR2 is FQGNSA. Between the trimmed V and J ends, which lost 5 bases and 10 bases, there was a span of 12 bases. The CDR3 runs 11 residues. CDR3 nucleotides: TGTGCCAGCAGCAACGGGTGGGTTCAGTACTTC. It translates to CASSNGWVQYF.

This clone was counted a few times. The chain couples TRBV30 to TRBJ1-1; D is ambiguous. The CDR3 spans 13 residues. Per the germline V gene, CDR1 is GTSNPN and CDR2 is SVGIG (reference sequence). Trimming left V 3 bases short and J 6 bases short, with 14 bases between. The CDR3: CAWRWRVYSEAFF. The CDR3 DNA is TGTGCCTGGAGGTGGAGGGTATATTCTGAAGCTTTCTTT.

This chain links TRBV9 with TRBJ2-7; 7 bases are a match to TRBD2. In germline, CDR1 is SGDLS, CDR2 YYNGEE. The CDR3 sequence is 15 residues long. Losses at the gene ends were 1 base for V and 2 bases for J; bases not matched to a gene: 6. In nucleotides, the CDR3 is TGTGCCAGCAGCGTAAACCCGGGAGGCCCCTACGAGCAGTACTTC. Translated, it gives CASSVNPGGPYEQYF. Together with reference TRBV9 and TRBJ2-7, the CDR3 gives the full variable domain: DSGVTQTPKHLITATGQRVTLRCSPRSGDLSVYWYQQSLDQGLQFLIQYYNGEERAKGNILERFSAQQFPDLHSELNLSSLELGDSALYFCASSVNPGGPYEQYFGPGTRLTVT.

In this sample, this clone turned up a few times. The V gene is TRBV10-3, the J gene TRBJ2-7; 14 nucleotides match TRBD2. There are 16 residues in the CDR3. The germline V gene has CDR1 ENHRY and CDR2 SYGVKD. V lost 10 bases and J lost 0; bases outside the gene matches: 8. CDR3 loop: CASGTSGGASSYEQYF. The CDR3 DNA reads as TGTGCCAGCGGGACTAGCGGGGGCGCGAGCTCCTACGAGCAGTACTTC.

This chain connects TRBV6-6 to TRBJ1-3; D possibly corresponds to TRBD1 (5 bases). Germline CDR1 reads MNHNY; CDR2 reads SVGAGI (reference sequence). The V gene lost 4 bases and the J gene lost 4 bases, with 14 bases spanning the gap. This CDR3 contains 15 residues. This chain's CDR3 is CASSSPGGGGNTIYF. In DNA, the CDR3 is TGTGCCAGCAGTTCTCCCGGGGGAGGCGGAAACACCATATATTTT.

This clone was detected only once. The genes are TRBV6-2 or TRBV6-3 and TRBJ2-3; 14 bases map to TRBD2. Germline lookup yields CDR1 MNHEY and CDR2 SVGEGT. This CDR3 is built from 16 residues. Trimming cost V 2 bases and J 4 bases; bases outside gene matches: 2. CDR3 coding DNA: TGTGCCAGCAGTTACGGGACTAGCGGGAGATCAGATACGCAGTATTTT. Amino acid sequence: CASSYGTSGRSDTQYF.

The chain uses TRBV5-4 and TRBJ2-5, with 7 bases matching TRBD1. Looked up from germline, CDR1 is SGHNT and CDR2 is YYREEE (reference sequence). V gave up 4 bases and J gave up 3 bases; unmatched junction bases: 6. This CDR3 has 14 amino acids. CDR3 nucleotide sequence: TGTGCCAGCAGCCCCGGGACAGCCAAAGAGACCCAGTACTTC. Protein: CASSPGTAKETQYF. The whole variable domain, remainder taken from reference TRBV5-4 and TRBJ2-5, is ETGVTQSPTHLIKTRGQQVTLRCSSQSGHNTVSWYQQALGQGPQFIFQYYREEENGRGNFPPRFSGLQFPNYSSELNVNALELDDSALYLCASSPGTAKETQYFGPGTRLLVL.

The chain is built from TRBV7-2 and TRBJ2-7; 9 bases line up with TRBD1. CDR3 length: 17 amino acids. V was pared by 1 base and J by 3 bases, with 10 bases of the junction left unmatched. CDR1 is SGHTA and CDR2 is FQGNSA in the germline V gene. As DNA, the CDR3 is TGTGCCAGCAGCTTAGGAGGGACAGGGAAGAGGGGCTACGAGCAGTACTTC. Amino acid sequence: CASSLGGTGKRGYEQYF.

Written as DNA, the CDR3 is TGTGCCAGCAGTTACTCGACAGGGTGGTACGAGCAGTACTTC. Its protein product is CASSYSTGWYEQYF. This rearrangement joins TRBV6-5 to TRBJ2-7; 7 bases agree with TRBD1. CDR3 length: 14 residues. With 0 bases clipped from V and 4 bases from J, the junction kept 3 bases outside the gene matches. Germline V CDR1 and CDR2: MNHEY, SVGAGI.

The rearrangement uses TRBV4-3 and TRBJ1-1; 7 nucleotides line up with TRBD1. The CDR3 has 15 amino acids. Germline CDR1 LGHNA, CDR2 YSLEER. Trimming took 5 bases from V and 2 from J; bases not matched to a gene: 8. The CDR3 sequence is CASSGRDSPNTEAFF. CDR3 in DNA: TGCGCCAGCAGCGGGCGGGACAGTCCCAACACTGAAGCTTTCTTT.

CDR3 coding DNA: TGTGCCAGCAGCTTGACTAGCGGACTCTACAATGAGCAGTTCTTC. Its translation is CASSLTSGLYNEQFF. V gene TRBV7-9 combines with J gene TRBJ2-1; TRBD2 aligns across 9 bases. Per germline, CDR1 SEHNR and CDR2 FQNEAQ (reference sequence). J gave up 3 bases and V 3 bases, and 3 bases lay outside the gene matches. CDR3 length: 15 residues.